A single sample gave rise to the 25 T cell receptor beta chains below, sequenced in a study of blood T cell repertoires in COVID-19. Libraries were prepared by immunoSEQ multiplex PCR; TCRdb keeps only in-frame clonotypes and omits some of them. The sample has a few hundred thousand clones; about 90% are singletons. Sequencing was done on a sample of PBMCs or T cells enriched from blood (not recorded which). The receptor source for this set is a man in his thirties or forties who had recovered from COVID-19.

The chain employs TRBV27 and TRBJ2-5; TRBD2 matches 10 bases. This CDR3 is 16 amino acids long. Looked up from germline, CDR1 is MNHEY and CDR2 is SMNVEV (reference sequence). The junction had 7 bases not matched to a gene; V was cut back by 2 bases and J by 4 bases. This chain's CDR3 is CASSLLLAGDVETQYF. The DNA for the CDR3 is TGTGCCAGCAGTTTACTGCTAGCGGGAGATGTAGAGACCCAGTACTTC.

This chain joins TRBV27 and TRBJ2-7; 7 bases match TRBD1. With 5 bases clipped from V and 9 bases from J, the junction kept 13 bases outside the gene matches. The CDR3 contains 14 residues. Germline CDR1 reads MNHEY; CDR2 reads SMNVEV (reference sequence). CDR3 sequence: CASSPMTGKLPQYF. DNA for the CDR3: TGTGCCAGCAGTCCCATGACAGGGAAGTTGCCGCAGTACTTC.

The chain joins TRBV7-6 to TRBJ2-7; tentatively, D is TRBD1 (6 bases). The V end was cut by 1 base, the J end by 5 bases, with 12 bases between. CDR3 length: 14 residues. Germline CDR1 and CDR2: SGHVS and FNYEAQ. CDR3 amino acids: CASSLEARGHEQYF. CDR3 sequence (DNA): TGTGCCAGCAGCTTAGAGGCCAGGGGACACGAGCAGTACTTC.

The rearrangement links TRBV18 to TRBJ2-7; weak D call: TRBD1 (6 bases). The V gene's germline CDR1 is KGHSH and CDR2 LQKENI. V lost 3 bases to trimming and J lost 2 bases, with 11 bases between them. This CDR3 is 14 amino acids long. The CDR3 region is CASSPATGTYEQYF. The DNA for the CDR3 is TGTGCCAGCTCACCGGCGACAGGTACCTACGAGCAGTACTTC.

This clone was observed once. This chain connects TRBV3-1 (or the pseudogene TRBV3-2) to TRBJ2-1; 8 bases match TRBD1. V was clipped by 4 bases and J by 1 base; unmatched bases: 9. CDR1 LGHDT and CDR2 YNNKEL come from the germline V gene (reference sequence). The CDR3 length is 17 residues. DNA of the CDR3: TGTGCCAGCAGCCGAGACCGAAACAGGGGGTCCTACAATGAGCAGTTCTTC. Translated: CASSRDRNRGSYNEQFF.

This clone was recorded once. The chain links TRBV7-2 to TRBJ1-5; D is perhaps TRBD1 (6 bases). The CDR3 is 14 residues long. Trimming took off 3 bases at V and 3 bases at J, with 9 bases between the two ends. CDR1 SGHTA and CDR2 FQGNSA come from the germline V gene. The CDR3 DNA reads as TGTGCCAGCAGCTTGGACAGTTTCAATCAGCCCCAGCATTTT. It specifies CASSLDSFNQPQHF.

The rearrangement uses TRBV9 and TRBJ1-3; no firm D call. This CDR3 has 14 amino acids. V lost 3 bases and J 0 bases, leaving 7 bases between the germline ends. The germline gives CDR1 SGDLS, CDR2 YYNGEE. DNA of the CDR3: TGTGCCAGCAGCGGACGGAGCTCTGGAAACACCATATATTTT. The encoded protein is CASSGRSSGNTIYF.

V and J are TRBV19 and TRBJ2-7; D is perhaps TRBD2 (7 bases). Germline-derived CDR1 and CDR2 are LNHDA and SQIVND (reference sequence). V dropped 3 bases and J dropped 4 bases, with 16 bases sitting between them. There are 15 residues in the CDR3. The CDR3 DNA sequence: TGTGCCAGTAGTATGAAAGGGCGGGGGCTTTACGAGCAGTACTTC. This encodes CASSMKGRGLYEQYF.

The chain joins TRBV9 to TRBJ2-3; TRBD1 is a possible D gene (6 bases). There are 15 residues in the CDR3. V lost 6 bases and J lost 3, with 17 bases in between. CDR1 and CDR2 from the germline V gene are SGDLS and YYNGEE. CDR3 nucleotides: TGTGCCAGCACCCTCGGGACAATAATTACAGATACGCAGTATTTT. Its translation is CASTLGTIITDTQYF.

This clone has a handful of counts. The CDR3 here is CASSRRQGAKSPLHF. CDR3 bases: TGTGCCAGTAGTAGGAGACAGGGGGCTAAATCACCCCTCCACTTT. The chain has TRBV19 and TRBJ1-6; 10 bases fit TRBD1. J gave up 10 bases and V 4 bases, and 7 bases lay outside the gene matches. Germline CDR1 is LNHDA and CDR2 is SQIVND (reference sequence). This CDR3 comprises 15 residues.

The rearrangement joins TRBV19 to TRBJ2-6; 8 bases align to TRBD1. There are 16 residues in the CDR3. The V gene's germline CDR1 is LNHDA and CDR2 SQIVND (reference sequence). The V segment lost 3 bases and the J segment 0 bases; nucleotides outside the gene matches: 1. The CDR3 reads CASSIGTGSGANVLTF. The CDR3 nucleotides read TGTGCCAGTAGTATCGGGACAGGCTCTGGGGCCAACGTCCTGACTTTC.

The rearrangement links TRBV24-1 to TRBJ1-4, with D perhaps matching TRBD1 (5 bases). V shed 3 bases and J shed 3 bases, with 13 bases lying between them. The CDR3 sequence is 16 residues long. Germline V lookup: CDR1 KGHDR, CDR2 SFDVKD. This CDR3 reads CATSDLGEGANEKLFF. The CDR3 nucleotides are TGTGCCACCAGTGATCTAGGGGAGGGTGCTAATGAAAAACTGTTTTTT.

The V and J genes are TRBV5-1 and TRBJ2-3, with 10 bases that match TRBD2. CDR1 and CDR2 (germline): SGHRS, YFSETQ. The V gene end was trimmed by 1 base and the J gene end by 1 base; junction bases not matched to a gene: 0. The CDR3 length is 15 residues. The CDR3 DNA is TGCGCCAGCAGCTTGACTAGCGGGGGCACAGATACGCAGTATTTT. Its translation is CASSLTSGGTDTQYF. The full variable domain, its missing parts supplied by reference TRBV5-1 and TRBJ2-3, is KAGVTQTPRYLIKTRGQQVTLSCSPISGHRSVSWYQQTPGQGLQFLFEYFSETQRNKGNFPGRFSGRQFSNSRSEMNVSTLELGDSALYLCASSLTSGGTDTQYFGPGTRLTVL.

V and J are TRBV6-5 and TRBJ2-1, with TRBD2 matching 11 bases. Germline CDR1 reads MNHEY; CDR2 reads SVGAGI. With 0 bases clipped from V and 8 bases from J, the junction kept 6 bases outside the gene matches. The CDR3 contains 16 residues. CDR3 DNA: TGTGCCAGCAGTTACTCGTCTAGCGGGGGGCAGGATGAGCAGTTCTTC. This encodes CASSYSSSGGQDEQFF.

The V and J genes are TRBV4-2 and TRBJ2-3; 11 bases match TRBD2. V shed 1 base, J shed 5 bases, and the junction held 2 bases outside the gene matches. This CDR3 region has 15 residues. CDR1 and CDR2 (germline): LGHNA, YNFKEQ. Written as DNA, the CDR3 is TGTGCCAGCAGCCAAGTAGCGGGGGGGCTAGATACGCAGTATTTT. Translation gives CASSQVAGGLDTQYF.

This chain uses TRBV27 with TRBJ1-4; no clear D. Trimming took off 6 bases at V and 0 bases at J, with 11 bases between the two ends. Germline V CDR1 and CDR2: MNHEY, SMNVEV (reference sequence). The CDR3 has 15 amino acids. CDR3 DNA: TGTGCCAGCAGCCCCGTAGTAGCAACTAATGAAAAACTGTTTTTT. Translation gives CASSPVVATNEKLFF.

The sample holds one count of this clone. The chain combines TRBV10-3 with TRBJ2-1, with 13 bases that match TRBD2. The CDR3 is 14 amino acids. J lost 4 bases, V lost 6 bases, and 0 bases had no gene match. In germline, CDR1 is ENHRY, CDR2 SYGVKD. CDR3 protein: CAIRGLAGYNEQFF. In nucleotides, the CDR3 is TGTGCCATCAGGGGACTAGCGGGATACAATGAGCAGTTCTTC.

This sequence joins TRBV19 and TRBJ2-3; TRBD2 is a possible D gene (5 bases). Per the germline V gene, CDR1 is LNHDA and CDR2 is SQIVND (reference sequence). V was shortened by 5 bases and J by 4 bases, with 13 bases between the two germline ends. The CDR3 totals 14 residues. The CDR3 sequence is CASSATGSPDTQYF. The CDR3 DNA reads TGTGCCAGTAGTGCGACGGGGTCACCAGATACGCAGTATTTT.

V usage is TRBV16 and J usage is TRBJ1-5; 7 bases are shared with TRBD1. Trimming removed 2 bases from V and 1 base from J; junction bases left unmatched: 8. Germline V gene lookup returns CDR1 KGHSY and CDR2 FQNENV. This CDR3 is 17 amino acids long. The CDR3 region is CASSQIGGGYSNQPQHF. CDR3 DNA: TGTGCCAGCAGCCAAATAGGAGGGGGCTACAGCAATCAGCCCCAGCATTTT.

The V and J genes are TRBV10-1 and TRBJ1-2; 7 bases align to TRBD1. The V gene end was trimmed by 7 bases and the J gene end by 0 bases; junction bases not matched to a gene: 8. Germline V gives CDR1 WNHNN, CDR2 SYGVQD (reference sequence). The CDR3 runs 15 residues. CDR3 nucleotide sequence: TGCGCCAGCATGAACCGGGACAGAGCTAACTATGGCTACACCTTC. Amino acids: CASMNRDRANYGYTF.

The chain couples TRBV10-3 to TRBJ1-5; 10 nucleotides line up with TRBD1. V lost 0 bases to trimming and J lost 6 bases; unmatched junction nucleotides: 2. CDR3 length: 15 amino acids. The germline gives CDR1 ENHRY, CDR2 SYGVKD. CDR3 in amino acids: CAISESGQGSQPQHF. The CDR3, as DNA: TGTGCCATCAGTGAGTCGGGACAGGGGTCTCAGCCCCAGCATTTT.

The chain combines TRBV20-1 with TRBJ2-1; D is possibly TRBD1 (5 bases). The germline V and J ends were trimmed by 3 bases and 10 bases, with 10 bases remaining between them. Germline V gene lookup returns CDR1 DFQATT and CDR2 SNEGSKA (reference sequence). CDR3 length: 11 residues. The CDR3 DNA follows: TGCAGTGCTAGGGGGCCTAACGAGCAGTTCTTC. This codes for CSARGPNEQFF.

This chain links TRBV10-1 with TRBJ2-1; 11 bases fit TRBD2. Per the germline V gene, CDR1 is WNHNN and CDR2 is SYGVQD (reference sequence). This CDR3 spans 15 amino acids. V was pared by 2 bases and J by 9 bases, with 6 bases of the junction left unmatched. CDR3 sequence (DNA): TGCGCCAGCAGTGAGAGTAGCGGGAGGGCCATTGAGCAGTTCTTC. Residues: CASSESSGRAIEQFF.

The chain employs TRBV18 and TRBJ1-2, with TRBD1 matching over 11 bases. The ends lost 5 bases at V and 7 bases at J; junction bases unmatched: 3. The CDR3 runs to 13 residues. The germline V gene has CDR1 KGHSH and CDR2 LQKENI. CDR3 DNA: TGTGCCAGCTCAACTGGGACAGGGGGTGGCTACACCTTC. Its translation: CASSTGTGGGYTF.

The chain carries TRBV5-4 and TRBJ2-5; D is unresolved. Germline-derived CDR1 and CDR2 are SGHNT and YYREEE (reference sequence). The ends were cut back, 1 base at V and 5 bases at J, with 18 bases in the middle. The CDR3 is 16 amino acids. The CDR3 reads CASSLHVSASLETQYF. The CDR3, as DNA: TGTGCCAGCAGCTTGCATGTATCCGCCAGTTTGGAGACCCAGTACTTC.